Listed below are T cell receptor beta chains from one sample, sequenced in a study of EBV T-cell therapy then PD-1 blockade in nasopharyngeal carcinoma. The antigens of these receptors remain unknown. TCRdb's table, derived via immunoSEQ multiplex PCR, lists solely in-frame clones and lacks some. The sample contains roughly 16,000 clones, approximately 80% of which appear only once. The starting material was CD8+ T cells from blood, obtained at day 0 from a patient whose treatment included autologous EBV-specific T cells and nivolumab. Source of these receptors: a man in his forties with nasopharyngeal carcinoma. The CDR3 runs from the conserved cysteine through the conserved F or W. A D gene is named only where the DNA matches it firmly. Clone size is not always given. Where it is, it says once, few, many or a class for expanded clones.

J gene	clone size	V gene	D gene	CDR3 protein	CDR3 DNA
TRBJ2-7	-	TRBV6-2/TRBV6-3	-	CASSPPRTGMYEQYF	TGTGCCAGCAGCCCCCCCCGGACCGGGATGTACGAGCAGTACTTC
TRBJ2-2	-	TRBV19	-	CASSISWVDTGELFF	TGTGCCAGTAGTATTTCTTGGGTGGACACCGGGGAGCTGTTTTTT
TRBJ2-1	-	TRBV5-6	TRBD2	CASSSHRTSGGLYNEQFF	TGTGCCAGCAGCTCCCACCGGACTAGCGGGGGGCTCTACAATGAGCAGTTCTTC
TRBJ1-3	-	TRBV6-1	-	CASSEIGGSGNTIYF	TGTGCCAGCAGTGAAATAGGGGGCTCTGGAAACACCATATATTTT
TRBJ2-7	medium-sized	TRBV13	-	CASGQSSYEQYF	TGTGCCAGCGGACAGTCCTCCTACGAGCAGTACTTC
TRBJ1-5	-	TRBV9	-	CASSVGTNQPQHF	TGTGCCAGCAGCGTAGGGACTAATCAGCCCCAGCATTTT
TRBJ2-7	-	TRBV2	TRBD1	CASRGQGRSYEQYF	TGTGCCAGCAGAGGACAGGGCCGCTCCTACGAGCAGTACTTC
TRBJ2-2	-	TRBV5-1	TRBD1	CASRKGGGHTGELFF	TGCGCCAGCAGAAAAGGGGGCGGTCACACCGGGGAGCTGTTTTTT
TRBJ1-4	-	TRBV19	-	CASRALRGVEATEKLFF	TGTGCCAGTAGAGCGCTCCGAGGAGTCGAGGCGACTGAAAAACTGTTTTTT
TRBJ1-1	-	TRBV10-3	TRBD1	CAISESQGALTEAFF	TGTGCCATCAGTGAGTCCCAGGGGGCGCTTACTGAAGCTTTCTTT
TRBJ1-1	once	TRBV6-2/TRBV6-3	-	CASSHTKRGTTEAFF	TGTGCCAGCAGCCACACCAAGCGGGGGACCACTGAAGCTTTCTTT
TRBJ2-3	-	TRBV27	TRBD2	CASSSGTSGGDTQYF	TGTGCCAGCAGTTCGGGGACTAGCGGGGGGGATACGCAGTATTTT
TRBJ2-7	-	TRBV7-8	-	CASSLGGPYEQYF	TGTGCCAGCAGCTTAGGGGGGCCCTACGAGCAGTACTTC
TRBJ1-6	-	TRBV27	-	CASSHVGGNSPLHF	TGTGCCAGCAGTCACGTAGGGGGGAATTCACCCCTCCACTTT
TRBJ1-4	-	TRBV7-2	TRBD1	CASSFRGRANEKLFF	TGTGCCAGCAGCTTCAGGGGGCGGGCTAATGAAAAACTGTTTTTT
TRBJ2-3	few	TRBV5-1	TRBD2	CASRPGTSGGSVTDTQYF	TGCGCCAGCAGACCTGGGACTAGCGGGGGGTCCGTCACAGATACGCAGTATTTT
TRBJ2-1	few	TRBV2	TRBD2	CASRGGGINNEQFF	TGTGCCAGCAGGGGCGGGGGGATTAACAATGAGCAGTTCTTC
TRBJ1-1	-	TRBV25-1	-	CASKRGGNTEAFF	TGTGCCAGCAAACGAGGTGGGAACACTGAAGCTTTCTTT
TRBJ1-5	-	TRBV9	TRBD1	CASSTGDSNQPQHF	TGTGCCAGCAGCACAGGGGATAGCAATCAGCCCCAGCATTTT
TRBJ2-2	few	TRBV27	-	CASSLPRTGELFF	TGTGCCAGCAGTTTACCCCGAACCGGGGAGCTGTTTTTT
TRBJ2-2	-	TRBV6-2/TRBV6-3	-	CASSLTGTGELFF	TGTGCCAGCAGCTTGACAGGAACCGGGGAGCTGTTTTTT
TRBJ2-3	-	TRBV9	TRBD2	CASSVAGLGADTQYF	TGTGCCAGCAGCGTAGCTGGACTAGGCGCAGATACGCAGTATTTT
TRBJ1-1	-	TRBV29-1	-	CSVGNRAMNTEAFF	TGCAGCGTTGGAAACAGGGCGATGAACACTGAAGCTTTCTTT
TRBJ2-5	once	TRBV24-1	-	CATSDFGTALQETQYF	TGTGCCACCAGTGATTTTGGGACTGCCCTCCAAGAGACCCAGTACTTC
TRBJ2-1	-	TRBV5-1	-	CASSLAEFPEQFF	TGCGCCAGCAGCTTGGCCGAGTTCCCTGAGCAGTTCTTC
TRBJ2-4	-	TRBV9	-	CASSVGERLGIQYF	TGTGCCAGCAGCGTGGGAGAGAGGTTAGGCATTCAGTACTTC
TRBJ2-7	-	TRBV23-1	-	CASSRDCSYEQYF	TGCGCCAGCAGTCGGGACTGCTCCTACGAGCAGTACTTC
TRBJ1-6	once	TRBV7-2	-	CASSLMRRAIKTYNSPLHF	TGTGCCAGCAGCTTAATGAGGCGGGCCATCAAGACGTATAATTCACCCCTCCACTTT
TRBJ1-2	-	TRBV7-6	-	CASSRTADYGYTF	TGTGCCAGCAGCCGGACCGCGGACTATGGCTACACCTTC
TRBJ1-5	-	TRBV5-6	-	CASSLAGGEWNQPQHF	TGTGCCAGCAGCTTGGCCGGAGGAGAGTGGAATCAGCCCCAGCATTTT
TRBJ1-1	-	TRBV7-9	-	CASSPGQTNTEAFF	TGTGCCAGCAGCCCCGGACAGACGAACACTGAAGCTTTCTTT
TRBJ2-3	-	TRBV18	TRBD2	CASSHGTSGVGTDTQYF	TGTGCCAGCTCCCACGGGACTAGCGGGGTAGGAACAGATACGCAGTATTTT
TRBJ2-1	-	TRBV5-1	TRBD2	CASNYLAGSYNEQFF	TGCGCCAGCAACTACCTAGCGGGGTCCTACAATGAGCAGTTCTTC
TRBJ2-7	medium-sized	TRBV24-1	-	CATSDLSGDGTEQYF	TGTGCCACCAGTGATTTGTCGGGGGACGGGACCGAGCAGTACTTC
TRBJ1-3	-	TRBV3-1/TRBV3-2	-	CASSPTGNTIYF	TGTGCCAGCAGCCCGACAGGAAACACCATATATTTT
TRBJ1-5	-	TRBV14	-	CASSQEEGQGRNQPQHF	TGTGCCAGCAGCCAAGAAGAGGGGCAGGGTCGGAATCAGCCCCAGCATTTT
TRBJ2-7	-	TRBV9	-	CASSSRPNLRSYEQYF	TGTGCCAGCAGCTCAAGACCCAACTTGCGATCCTACGAGCAGTACTTC
TRBJ1-2	-	TRBV13	-	CASSLGGSGYTF	TGTGCCAGCAGCTTAGGAGGATCGGGCTACACCTTC
TRBJ1-1	-	TRBV29-1	-	CSVEALGGRVVTEAFF	TGCAGCGTTGAAGCCCTGGGGGGGAGGGTCGTCACTGAAGCTTTCTTT
TRBJ2-1	-	TRBV27	-	CASSFPGRLGEQFF	TGTGCCAGCAGTTTCCCCGGTAGGCTCGGTGAGCAGTTCTTC
TRBJ1-5	-	TRBV6-2/TRBV6-3	-	CASSYLAPNQPQHF	TGTGCCAGCAGTTACTTAGCCCCCAATCAGCCCCAGCATTTT